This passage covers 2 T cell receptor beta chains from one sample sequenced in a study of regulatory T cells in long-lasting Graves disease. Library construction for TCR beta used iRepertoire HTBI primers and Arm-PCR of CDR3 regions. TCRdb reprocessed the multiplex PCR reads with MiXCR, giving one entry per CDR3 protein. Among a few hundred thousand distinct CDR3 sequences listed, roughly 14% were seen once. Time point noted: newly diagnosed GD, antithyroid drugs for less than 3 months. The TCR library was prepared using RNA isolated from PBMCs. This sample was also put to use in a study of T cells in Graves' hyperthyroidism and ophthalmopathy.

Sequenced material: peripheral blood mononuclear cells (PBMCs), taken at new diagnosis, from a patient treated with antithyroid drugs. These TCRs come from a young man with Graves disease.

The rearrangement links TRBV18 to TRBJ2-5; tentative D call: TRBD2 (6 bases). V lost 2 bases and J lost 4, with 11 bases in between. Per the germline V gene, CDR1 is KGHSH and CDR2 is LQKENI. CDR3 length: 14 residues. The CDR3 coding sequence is TGTGCCAGCTCACCAGGTCGGGGAGGAGAGACCCAGTACTTC. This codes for CASSPGRGGETQYF. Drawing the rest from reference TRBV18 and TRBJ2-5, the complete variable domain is NAGVMQNPRHLVRRRGQEARLRCSPMKGHSHVYWYRQLPEEGLKFMVYLQKENIIDESGMPKERFSAEFPKEGPSILRIQQVVRGDSAAYFCASSPGRGGETQYFGPGTRLLVL.

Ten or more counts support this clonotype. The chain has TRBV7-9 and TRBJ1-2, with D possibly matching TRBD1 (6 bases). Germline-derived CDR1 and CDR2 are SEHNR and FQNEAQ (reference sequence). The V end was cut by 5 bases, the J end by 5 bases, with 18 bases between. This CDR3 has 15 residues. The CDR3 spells CASSPRGGAGYGYTF. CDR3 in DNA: TGTGCCAGCAGCCCCCGGGGGGGGGCAGGATATGGCTACACCTTC.